This record looks at one T cell receptor beta chain sequence and its context. Its antigen is unidentified. In germline, CDR1 is SGHVS, CDR2 FNYEAQ. V was pared by 5 bases and J by 6 bases, with 6 bases of the junction left unmatched. CDR3 length: 15 amino acids. These data belong to a study of T cell responses to AZD1222 COVID-19 vaccine. The overall study: Second-dose timings of about 4 or about 12 weeks were pooled.

The method was immunoSEQ multiplex PCR; TCRdb's version includes in-frame clones alone and lacks a portion of them. The sample holds around 180,000 clones, about 90% seen once. Study outcomes and limitations: White British donors predominated, females outnumbered males, and clonal diversity was possibly underestimated. Spike-spanning, vaccine-associated CD4 TCRs were dominant at 160-218 and 743-854.

The source is an adult in good health. The rearrangement uses TRBV7-6 and TRBJ2-5; the match to TRBD2 covers 13 bases. The sequencing here drew on peripheral blood, taken on day 0 of AZD1222 vaccination. The CDR3 nucleotides are TGTGCCAGCAGCCGGACTAGCGGGAGTAGGAAGACCCAGTACTTC. Translation: CASSRTSGSRKTQYF.